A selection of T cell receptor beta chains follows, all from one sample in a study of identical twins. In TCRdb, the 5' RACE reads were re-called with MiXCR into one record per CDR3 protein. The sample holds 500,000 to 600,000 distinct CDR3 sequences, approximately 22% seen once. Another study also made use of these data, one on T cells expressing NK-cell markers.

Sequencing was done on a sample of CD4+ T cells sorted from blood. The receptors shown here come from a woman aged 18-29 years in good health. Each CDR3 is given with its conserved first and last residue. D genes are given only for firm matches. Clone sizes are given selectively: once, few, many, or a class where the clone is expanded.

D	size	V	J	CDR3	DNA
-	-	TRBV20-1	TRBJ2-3	CSASPPPDTQYF	TGCAGTGCTAGCCCGCCTCCAGATACGCAGTATTTT
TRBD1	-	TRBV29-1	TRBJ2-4	CSTLGQGRNIQYF	TGCAGCACCCTGGGACAGGGAAGAAACATTCAGTACTTC
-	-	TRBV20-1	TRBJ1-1	CSARDQREAFF	TGCAGTGCTAGAGATCAGCGGGAGGCTTTCTTT
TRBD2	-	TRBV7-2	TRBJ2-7	CASSLLGLAGGKYEQYF	TGTGCCAGCAGCTTGTTGGGACTAGCGGGAGGGAAATACGAGCAGTACTTC
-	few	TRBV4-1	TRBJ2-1	CASSQDYWGLGTTGATYNEQFF	TGCGCCAGCAGCCAAGACTATTGGGGACTCGGTACTACAGGCGCCACTTACAATGAGCAGTTCTTC
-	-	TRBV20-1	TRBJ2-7	CSAREGTGSTYEQYF	TGCAGTGCTAGAGAGGGAACAGGGTCGACCTACGAGCAGTACTTC
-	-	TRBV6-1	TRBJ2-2	CAGGRPATGPDTGELFF	TGTGCCGGCGGGCGGCCCGCCACAGGGCCTGACACCGGGGAGCTGTTTTTT
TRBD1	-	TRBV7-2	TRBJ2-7	CASSIQGSDYEQYF	TGTGCCAGCAGCATACAGGGGTCCGACTACGAGCAGTACTTC
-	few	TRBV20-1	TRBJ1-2	CSARSRLNYGYTF	TGCAGTGCTAGATCCAGGCTGAACTATGGCTACACCTTC
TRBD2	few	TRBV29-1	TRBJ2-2	CSVAGVGAGWAGELFF	TGCAGCGTCGCGGGAGTTGGGGCAGGTTGGGCCGGGGAGCTGTTTTTT
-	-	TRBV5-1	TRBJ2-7	CASSPGGNPRERYF	TGCGCCAGCAGCCCGGGGGGCAATCCACGTGAGCGGTACTTC
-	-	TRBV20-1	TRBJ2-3	CSARDPAGSTDTQYF	TGCAGTGCTAGAGACCCGGCGGGTAGCACAGATACGCAGTATTTT
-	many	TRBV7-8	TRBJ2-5	CASSLVSSEGHETQYF	TGTGCCAGCAGCTTGGTTAGTTCCGAGGGGCATGAGACCCAGTACTTC
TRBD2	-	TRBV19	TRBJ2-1	CASSTSGRGREQFF	TGTGCCAGTAGTACTAGCGGGAGAGGCCGGGAGCAGTTCTTC
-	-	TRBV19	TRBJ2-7	CATFIIAKVYEQYF	TGTGCCACCTTCATCATAGCGAAGGTCTACGAGCAGTACTTC
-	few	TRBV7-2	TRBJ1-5	CASSLVTGSNQPQHF	TGTGCCAGCAGCTTAGTAACAGGATCTAATCAGCCCCAGCATTTT
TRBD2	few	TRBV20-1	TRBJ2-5	CSATGLADPETQYF	TGCAGTGCCACGGGACTAGCGGATCCAGAGACCCAGTACTTC
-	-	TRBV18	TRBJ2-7	CASSPHDEQYF	TGTGCCAGCTCACCTCACGACGAGCAGTACTTC
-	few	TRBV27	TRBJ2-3	CASSLSPAGDTQYF	TGTGCCAGCAGTTTATCCCCAGCCGGTGATACGCAGTATTTT
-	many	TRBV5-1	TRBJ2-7	CASSLGAYEQYF	TGTGCCAGCTCCTTGGGGGCTTACGAGCAGTACTTC
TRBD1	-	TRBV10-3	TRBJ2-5	CAYATGETQETQYF	TGTGCCTACGCGACAGGGGAGACCCAAGAGACCCAGTACTTC
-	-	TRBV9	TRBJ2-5	CASSSRAYQETQYF	TGTGCCAGCAGCAGTCGGGCCTACCAAGAGACCCAGTACTTC
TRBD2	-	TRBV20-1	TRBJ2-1	CSARRASGNSYNEQFF	TGCAGTGCCCGGCGGGCTAGCGGGAACTCCTACAATGAGCAGTTCTTC
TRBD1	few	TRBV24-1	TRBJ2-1	CATSDAGQGEYNEQFF	TGTGCCACCAGTGACGCTGGACAGGGCGAGTACAATGAGCAGTTCTTC
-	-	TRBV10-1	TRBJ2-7	CASSENWGSYEQYF	TGCGCCAGCAGTGAGAATTGGGGTTCCTACGAGCAGTACTTC
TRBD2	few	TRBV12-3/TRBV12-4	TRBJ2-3	CASSSRGLAGDTQYF	TGTGCCAGCAGTTCTAGGGGACTAGCGGGAGATACGCAGTATTTT
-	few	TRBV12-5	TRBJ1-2	CASSMGNYGYTF	TGTGCTAGTAGCATGGGTAACTATGGCTACACCTTC
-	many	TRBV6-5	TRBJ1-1	CASSWRTQGSNTEAFF	TGTGCCAGCAGTTGGCGTACTCAGGGGTCGAACACTGAAGCTTTCTTT
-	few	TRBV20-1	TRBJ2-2	CSAPGIGPGELFF	TGCAGTGCCCCGGGGATAGGGCCCGGGGAGCTGTTTTTT
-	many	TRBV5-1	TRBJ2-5	CASGIAFQETQYF	TGCGCCAGCGGGATAGCGTTTCAAGAGACCCAGTACTTC
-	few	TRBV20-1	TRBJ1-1	CSARDLRGAMNTEAFF	TGCAGTGCTAGAGATCTGCGAGGGGCCATGAACACTGAAGCTTTCTTT
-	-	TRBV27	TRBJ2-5	CASSSLAVQETQYF	TGTGCCAGCAGCTCCTTGGCCGTCCAAGAGACCCAGTACTTC
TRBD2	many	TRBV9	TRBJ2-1	CASSVAPGLAGGTYNEQFF	TGTGCCAGCAGCGTAGCTCCGGGACTAGCGGGAGGAACCTACAATGAGCAGTTCTTC
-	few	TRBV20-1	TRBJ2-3	CSASRLDFTDTQYF	TGCAGTGCTAGTCGACTAGATTTCACAGATACGCAGTATTTT
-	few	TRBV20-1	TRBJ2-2	CSAKWRGNTGELFF	TGCAGTGCTAAGTGGCGGGGGAACACCGGGGAGCTGTTTTTT
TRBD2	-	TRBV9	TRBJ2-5	CASSPQLLAGQETQYF	TGTGCCAGCAGCCCTCAGCTCCTAGCGGGACAAGAGACCCAGTACTTC
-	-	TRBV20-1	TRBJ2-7	CSALRGTGSYEQYF	TGCAGTGCCCTTCGGGGTACTGGATCCTACGAGCAGTACTTC
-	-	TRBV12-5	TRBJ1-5	CASGRGSAQHF	TGTGCTAGTGGCCGAGGATCGGCCCAGCATTTT
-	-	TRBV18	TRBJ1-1	CASSSPQDSHMNTEAFF	TGTGCCAGCTCATCCCCCCAGGACAGCCACATGAACACTGAAGCTTTCTTT
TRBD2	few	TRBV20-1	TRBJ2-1	CSVKRDSSYNEQFF	TGCAGTGTTAAGCGGGATAGCTCCTACAATGAGCAGTTCTTC
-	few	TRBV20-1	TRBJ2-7	CSARDFRDEQYF	TGCAGTGCTAGAGATTTCAGGGACGAGCAGTACTTC
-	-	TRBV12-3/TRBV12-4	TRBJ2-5	CASRHSGLETQYF	TGTGCCAGCAGACACTCGGGGCTGGAGACCCAGTACTTC
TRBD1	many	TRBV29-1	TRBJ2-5	CSVERDRGQETQYF	TGCAGCGTTGAACGGGACAGGGGTCAAGAGACCCAGTACTTC
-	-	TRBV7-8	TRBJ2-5	CASSLGVGSREETQYF	TGTGCCAGCAGCTTAGGTGTGGGCAGTAGGGAGGAGACCCAGTACTTC